Below are 9 T cell receptor beta chains sequenced from a single sample in a study of T cells in Graves' hyperthyroidism and ophthalmopathy. RNA transcripts served as the template for amplifying TCR beta CDR3 regions. A set of HTBI primers served as the primers for a first-round RT-PCR of the TCR CDR3. TCRdb called the multiplex PCR reads again in MiXCR, with one record for every CDR3 protein. The sample lists about 640,000 distinct CDR3 sequences, about 14% occurring once. Input material: blood. These receptors were taken from a woman between 50 and 59 years old with Graves' ophthalmopathy.

The CDR3 loop is CASSPLQRDPIAKNIQYF. The DNA for the CDR3 is TGTGCCAGCAGCCCCCTACAGCGGGACCCAATAGCCAAAAACATTCAGTACTTC. The chain joins TRBV11-3 to TRBJ2-4; TRBD2 matches at 7 bases. The CDR3 contains 18 residues. Germline lookup yields CDR1 SGHNT and CDR2 YENEEA. V lost 5 bases to trimming and J lost 0 bases; unmatched junction nucleotides: 13.

This clonotype showed up many times. The rearrangement links TRBV28 to TRBJ2-3; D ambiguous. Germline V gene data show CDR1 as MDHEN and CDR2 as SYDVKM. The ends were cut back, 6 bases at V and 2 bases at J, with 15 bases in the middle. This CDR3 region has 15 residues. The DNA for the CDR3 is TGTGCCAGCAGCCCCGACACGCAATTCACAGATACGCAGTATTTT. This codes for CASSPDTQFTDTQYF.

This clonotype was observed many times. V gene TRBV6-1 combines with J gene TRBJ2-7; D is possibly TRBD1 or TRBD2 (5 bases each). The CDR3 runs to 14 residues. Germline V gives CDR1 MNHNS, CDR2 SASEGT. V was shortened by 5 bases and J by 6 bases, with 17 bases between the two germline ends. The CDR3 is CASSPGTGLGEQYF. Written as DNA, the CDR3 is TGTGCCAGCAGTCCCGGGACGGGGTTGGGCGAGCAGTACTTC.

This clonotype was counted ten times or more. The chain couples TRBV20-1 to TRBJ2-1; D possibly corresponds to TRBD2 (6 bases). CDR3 length: 15 residues. CDR1 is DFQATT and CDR2 is SNEGSKA in the germline V gene (reference sequence). V shed 3 bases and J shed 2 bases, with 14 bases lying between them. CDR3 bases: TGCAGTGCTAGGTCCAGCGGGTACCCCTACAATGAGCAGTTCTTC. It yields the protein CSARSSGYPYNEQFF.

This clonotype appeared a few times. This sequence joins TRBV13 and TRBJ2-2, with TRBD2 as a possible D gene (6 bases). Per germline, CDR1 PRHDT and CDR2 FYEKMQ (reference sequence). This CDR3 has 14 residues. The V end was cut by 5 bases, the J end by 5 bases, with 12 bases between. The CDR3 is CASSVTSFTGELFF. In DNA, the CDR3 is TGTGCCAGCAGCGTAACTAGCTTTACCGGGGAGCTGTTTTTT.

There are a few counts of this clonotype. The chain carries TRBV12-3 or TRBV12-4 and TRBJ1-5, with 8 nucleotides matching TRBD1. There are 17 residues in the CDR3. J gave up 0 bases and V 5 bases, and 9 bases lay outside the gene matches. DNA of the CDR3: TGTGCCAGCAGTCCGGGGACAGGACAATATAGCAATCAGCCCCAGCATTTT. The encoded protein is CASSPGTGQYSNQPQHF.

This clonotype was picked up many times. This chain connects TRBV7-9 to TRBJ1-1; 8 nucleotides line up with TRBD1. CDR1 is SEHNR, CDR2 FQNEAQ, per germline (reference sequence). The V and J ends lost 6 bases and 0 bases, in that order; junction bases with no gene match: 9. CDR3 length: 16 amino acids. The CDR3 region has the DNA TGTGCCAGCAGGAATACAGGGGGTACCATGAACACTGAAGCTTTCTTT. This sequence encodes CASRNTGGTMNTEAFF. The variable domain in full, completed from reference TRBV7-9 and TRBJ1-1, reads DTGVSQNPRHKITKRGQNVTFRCDPISEHNRLYWYRQTLGQGPEFLTYFQNEAQLEKSRLLSDRFSAERPKGSFSTLEIQRTEQGDSAMYLCASRNTGGTMNTEAFFGQGTRLTVV.

This clonotype occurred many times. The genes are TRBV5-1 and TRBJ2-5, with D possibly being TRBD1 (5 bases). The CDR3 covers 12 residues. CDR1 and CDR2 from the germline V gene are SGHRS and YFSETQ. V gave up 0 bases and J gave up 7 bases, with 7 bases separating them. CDR3 residues: CASSLEQGTQYF. The CDR3 DNA reads as TGCGCCAGCAGCTTGGAGCAGGGGACCCAGTACTTC.

This clonotype has only one observation. The chain links TRBV18 to TRBJ2-5; D is perhaps TRBD2 (7 bases). The CDR3 has 16 amino acids. V was pared by 3 bases and J by 2 bases, with 16 bases between. Germline V gene data show CDR1 as KGHSH and CDR2 as LQKENI. CDR3 in amino acids: CASSPPAGGLQETQYF. CDR3 DNA sequence: TGTGCCAGCTCACCCCCGGCCGGGGGGCTACAAGAGACCCAGTACTTC.